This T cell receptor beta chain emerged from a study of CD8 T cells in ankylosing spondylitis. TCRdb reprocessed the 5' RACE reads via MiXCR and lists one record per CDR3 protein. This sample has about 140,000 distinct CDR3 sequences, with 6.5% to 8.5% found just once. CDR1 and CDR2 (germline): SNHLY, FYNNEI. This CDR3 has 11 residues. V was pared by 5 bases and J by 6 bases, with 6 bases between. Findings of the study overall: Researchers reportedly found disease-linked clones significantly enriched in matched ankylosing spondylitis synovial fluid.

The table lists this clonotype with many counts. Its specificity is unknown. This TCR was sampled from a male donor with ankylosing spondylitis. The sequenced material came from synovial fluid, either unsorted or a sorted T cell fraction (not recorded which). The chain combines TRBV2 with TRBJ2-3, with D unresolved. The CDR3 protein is CASSPPDTQYF. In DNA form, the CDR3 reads TGTGCCAGCAGTCCCCCGGATACGCAGTATTTT. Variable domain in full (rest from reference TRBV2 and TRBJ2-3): EPEVTQTPSHQVTQMGQEVILRCVPISNHLYFYWYRQILGQKVEFLVSFYNNEISEKSEIFDDQFSVERPDGSNFTLKIRSTKLEDSAMYFCASSPPDTQYFGPGTRLTVL.